The rows below give T cell receptor beta chains drawn from one sample of a study of shared T cell receptors in the human thymus. Data came from immunoSEQ multiplex PCR; TCRdb stores just in-frame clones and leaves some out. The table includes hundreds of thousands of clones, about 80% detected once. The data also belong to a second study, concerning human thymus T cells.

Input material: thymocytes. The receptors originated from a boy in the first two years of life with a congenital heart defect. CDR3s include the opening cysteine and the closing phenylalanine or tryptophan. The order of the fields is V gene, J gene, CDR3 protein.

TRBV6-6	TRBJ2-3	CASTYGDTQYF
TRBV18	TRBJ1-2	CASSPERGAYYGYTF
TRBV4-3	TRBJ2-2	CASSQDLGRGTGELFF
TRBV5-6	TRBJ2-1	CASSPGWIYNEQFF
TRBV5-1	TRBJ2-1	CASSGQREHQNEQFF
TRBV4-2	TRBJ2-1	CASSQGGTSGRAPYNEQFF
TRBV7-2	TRBJ2-5	CASSYSGSGRWEETQYF
TRBV27	TRBJ2-2	CASRGEGQGYGGELFF
TRBV27	TRBJ1-1	CASSFTEAFF
TRBV29-1	TRBJ1-3	CSVEEGQRGLWGNTIYF
TRBV30	TRBJ2-7	CAWSPGQIHEQYF
TRBV9	TRBJ2-7	CASFEASRSYEQYF
TRBV4-1	TRBJ2-2	CASSQVRTGLNTGELFF
TRBV28	TRBJ2-1	CASSPLAGVVNEQFF
TRBV4-1	TRBJ2-7	CASSQEEDRATYEQYF
TRBV15	TRBJ2-7	CATSWASGGSAYEQYF
TRBV6-6	TRBJ1-1	CASSPPTGNTEAFF
TRBV28	TRBJ2-7	CASSFGIRMRDYEQYF
TRBV30	TRBJ1-5	CAWSVKESRQPQHF
TRBV6-1	TRBJ1-4	CASSGSLSEKLFF
TRBV6-5	TRBJ1-5	CASRGQGANQPQHF
TRBV28	TRBJ2-2	CASSRTSGRFNTGELFF
TRBV5-1	TRBJ2-5	CASRLPGHKQETQYF
TRBV9	TRBJ2-1	CASSVETGGNEQFF
TRBV10-3	TRBJ2-7	CATGQGASLEQYF
TRBV7-3	TRBJ2-1	CASSLIQAQNHNEQFF
TRBV11-2	TRBJ1-1	CASSLSGHTEAFF
TRBV5-4	TRBJ2-3	CASSSDHRLAGVGGTDTQYF
TRBV7-6	TRBJ2-3	CASSFPSAPLAGADTQYF
TRBV5-1	TRBJ2-1	CASSLAGEVAGFYNEQFF
TRBV10-1	TRBJ2-1	CASSNPGTSGNLRGNEQFF
TRBV7-9	TRBJ2-7	CASSPRDRDHEQYF
TRBV2	TRBJ2-7	CASSEADAGPAYEQYF
TRBV10-3	TRBJ2-7	CASTGTSLGEQYF
TRBV18	TRBJ2-3	CASSPPASGTSIASTDTQYF
TRBV14	TRBJ2-1	CASSLGLAGAPGGEQFF
TRBV19	TRBJ2-3	CASTPLGLGSDTQYF
TRBV27	TRBJ1-5	CASSPTPGQVNSNQPQHF
TRBV28	TRBJ1-2	CASSLPAGDGGYTF
TRBV13	TRBJ1-2	CASSPRLDSTFYGYTF
TRBV6-5	TRBJ2-7	CASSYSGLAFPYEQYF
TRBV5-4	TRBJ2-1	CASSLGEESSYNEQFF
TRBV4-3	TRBJ2-3	CASSQEFPSGRSDTQYF
TRBV29-1	TRBJ2-2	CSGRLAASNTGELFF
TRBV15	TRBJ1-1	CATSRDSTVEAFF
TRBV5-1	TRBJ1-4	CASSLAVGGRANEKLFF
TRBV6-1	TRBJ1-2	CASRGRGLGYTF
TRBV15	TRBJ2-7	CATSRDQTSGRYEQYF
TRBV11-2	TRBJ2-5	CASRLAGGPWETQYF
TRBV5-5	TRBJ2-7	CASSLRSSGSLYEQYF
TRBV30	TRBJ1-6	CAWSFGQGARPLHF
TRBV18	TRBJ2-7	CASSPPLYLTGGADYEQYF
TRBV14	TRBJ2-7	CASSQDGGGYEQYF
TRBV15	TRBJ2-7	CATSRAPLAASYEQYF
TRBV11-3	TRBJ2-1	CASSFSGRFYNEQFF
TRBV5-1	TRBJ2-3	CASSPGLAGGHGTDTQYF
TRBV29-1	TRBJ2-2	CSVVGQGLNTGELFF
TRBV7-9	TRBJ2-2	CASSPREGDRAGELFF
TRBV2	TRBJ1-2	CASRRDRGQDGYTF
TRBV7-9	TRBJ1-2	CASSRTGIYGYTF